The clone carrying this TCR beta chain was seen repeatedly, ten times or more. What it recognizes is unknown. This record belongs to a study of neurological immune-mediated disorders. Whole-study results and caveats: None of the CDR3 amino acid sequences of expanded clones recurred across subjects, suggesting private repertoires in all groups.

Libraries used 2 million unsorted PBMCs kept frozen in RNAlater. CDR3 length equals 14 residues. Germline trimming cut 4 bases from V and 2 bases from J; bases unmatched to any gene: 3. CDR1 is SGHTA, CDR2 FQGNSA, per germline. MiXCR was run by TCRdb on the 5' RACE reads, yielding one entry per CDR3 protein. Among tens of thousands of distinct CDR3 sequences listed, 15% to 20% were seen once. What was sequenced was PBMCs. The chain uses TRBV7-2 and TRBJ1-2, with TRBD1 matching over 8 bases. The clonotype comes from a woman aged 40 to 50 in good health. DNA for the CDR3: TGTGCCAGCAGCTCCCGACAGGGGAACTATGGCTACACCTTC. It translates to CASSSRQGNYGYTF.